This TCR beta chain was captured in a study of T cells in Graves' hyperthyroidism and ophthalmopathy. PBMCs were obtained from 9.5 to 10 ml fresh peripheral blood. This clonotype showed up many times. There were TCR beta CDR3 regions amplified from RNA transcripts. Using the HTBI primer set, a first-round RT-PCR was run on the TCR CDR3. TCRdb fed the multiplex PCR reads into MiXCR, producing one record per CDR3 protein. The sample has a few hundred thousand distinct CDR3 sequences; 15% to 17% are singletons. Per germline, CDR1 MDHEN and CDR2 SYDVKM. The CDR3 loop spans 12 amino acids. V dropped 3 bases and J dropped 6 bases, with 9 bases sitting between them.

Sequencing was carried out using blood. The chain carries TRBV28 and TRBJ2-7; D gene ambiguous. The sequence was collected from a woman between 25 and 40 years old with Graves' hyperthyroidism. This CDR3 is CASSFSFGEQYF. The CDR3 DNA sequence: TGTGCCAGCAGTTTTTCATTCGGCGAGCAGTACTTC.